This TCR beta chain is from a study of blood T cell repertoires in COVID-19. Repertoires were generated with immunoSEQ multiplex PCR, while TCRdb's copy carries only in-frame clones and drops some. The table lists hundreds of thousands of clones, around 86% of them singletons, with more than 1.3% in the top ten. From germline, CDR1 is LNHNV and CDR2 YYDKDF (reference sequence). Trimming cost V 4 bases and J 9 bases, with 7 bases left between them. The CDR3 contains 11 residues. The sequence came from a woman in her thirties or forties who had recovered from COVID-19. The rearrangement links TRBV15 to TRBJ2-1; the D gene is possibly TRBD1 (5 bases). Sequencing was done on a sample of peripheral blood. The CDR3 region has the DNA TGTGCCACCAGCAAGGGGCCTGAGCAGTTCTTC. Residues: CATSKGPEQFF.